A single sample is the source of the 14 T cell receptor beta chains below, sequenced in a study of CD8 T cells in ankylosing spondylitis. TCRdb re-called the 5' RACE reads with MiXCR, one entry per CDR3 protein. The repertoire holds around 230,000 distinct CDR3 sequences, over 7% seen once, with roughly 4.9% in the top ten. The sequenced material came from blood, either unsorted or a sorted T cell fraction (not recorded which). The source of these receptors is a female donor with ankylosing spondylitis or in good health (not recorded which).

This clonotype was recorded many times. The rearrangement uses TRBV7-9 and TRBJ2-1; D not certain. The germline V gene encodes CDR1 SEHNR and CDR2 FQNEAQ (reference sequence). The CDR3 extends over 14 amino acids. Trimming stripped 6 bases from V and 6 bases from J, with 15 bases between. This CDR3 is CASSLSPPGNEQFF. The CDR3 DNA is TGTGCCAGCAGTCTGAGCCCCCCAGGCAATGAGCAGTTCTTC. Using reference TRBV7-9 and TRBJ2-1 for the parts outside the CDR3, the full variable domain is DTGVSQNPRHKITKRGQNVTFRCDPISEHNRLYWYRQTLGQGPEFLTYFQNEAQLEKSRLLSDRFSAERPKGSFSTLEIQRTEQGDSAMYLCASSLSPPGNEQFFGPGTRLTVL.

This clonotype has ten or more counts. The chain recombines TRBV10-3 with TRBJ2-2; TRBD2 is a possible D gene (6 bases). The CDR3 has 15 amino acids. The V end was cut by 0 bases, the J end by 4 bases, with 9 bases between. Per germline, CDR1 ENHRY and CDR2 SYGVKD. CDR3: CAISESSGGTGELFF. DNA for the CDR3: TGTGCCATCAGTGAGTCTAGCGGAGGCACCGGGGAGCTGTTTTTT.

The CDR3 nucleotides are TGTGCCAGCAGCTTTCTGAATAACCACGAGCAGTACTTC. This sequence encodes CASSFLNNHEQYF. This chain links TRBV7-9 with TRBJ2-7; unclear D gene. The CDR3 consists of 13 residues. CDR1 is SEHNR and CDR2 is FQNEAQ in the germline V gene (reference sequence). V was shortened by 3 bases and J by 5 bases, with 11 bases between the two germline ends.

In this sample, this clonotype turned up many times. V gene TRBV6-2 or TRBV6-3 combines with J gene TRBJ2-7; D is ambiguous. Trimming cost V 7 bases and J 5 bases, with 9 bases left between them. This CDR3 has 11 amino acids. Germline-derived CDR1 and CDR2 are MNHEY and SVGEGT. The CDR3 bases are TGTGCCAGCACGTGGAGCGACGAGCAGTACTTC. Protein product: CASTWSDEQYF.

The gene calls are TRBV3-1 and TRBJ2-7, with TRBD2 matching 13 bases. This CDR3 spans 18 amino acids. The trim removed 11 bases at V and 5 bases at J, leaving 21 bases unmatched. The germline V gene has CDR1 LGHDT and CDR2 YNNKEL (reference sequence). CDR3 in DNA: TGTGCCTCCTGCCACGGTTGGGGGACTAGCGGGAAAGGTGACGAGCAGTACTTC. It is translated as CASCHGWGTSGKGDEQYF.

This clonotype was recorded many times. CDR3 nucleotides: TGTGCCAGCAGTTTATTTTCAAAAGAGACCCAGTACTTC. Its protein product is CASSLFSKETQYF. The J gene is TRBJ2-5, the V gene TRBV27, with unresolved D. Germline V CDR1 and CDR2: MNHEY, SMNVEV (reference sequence). The V and J ends lost 1 base and 3 bases respectively, with 6 bases between them. There are 13 residues in the CDR3.

To note about this clonotype: This may be a read error, as it is one base from a much larger clone. Without the conserved terminal phenylalanine or tryptophan, this CDR3 likely stems from a read error. This sequence joins TRBV9 and TRBJ1-2; D is uncertain. Trimming left V 0 bases short and J 7 bases short, with 7 bases between. Per germline, CDR1 SGDLS and CDR2 YYNGEE. CDR3 length equals 12 residues. DNA of the CDR3: TGTGCCAGCAGCGTAGGGAGCGTTGGCTACACCTGC. It translates to CASSVGSVGYTC.

This clonotype has a count of ten or more. The genes are TRBV28 and TRBJ2-1; 11 bases are a match to TRBD2. Losses at the gene ends were 9 bases for V and 2 bases for J; bases not matched to a gene: 12. Germline V gene data show CDR1 as MDHEN and CDR2 as SYDVKM. CDR3 length: 17 amino acids. The CDR3 spells CASSGTSGSMTYNEQFF. The CDR3 region has the DNA TGTGCCAGTTCAGGGACTAGCGGCTCTATGACCTACAATGAGCAGTTCTTC.

This clonotype was seen repeatedly, ten times or more. The chain carries TRBV3-1 and TRBJ2-4; D not certain. This CDR3 comprises 11 residues. The germline CDR1 and CDR2 sequences are LGHDT and YNNKEL (reference sequence). V was cut by 0 bases and J by 9 bases, with 3 bases left in between. The CDR3 coding sequence is TGTGCCAGCAGCCAAGATAGCATTCAGTACTTC. This sequence encodes CASSQDSIQYF.

This chain uses TRBV5-5 with TRBJ2-4, with a weak D call TRBD2 (5 bases). Germline V CDR1 and CDR2: SGHKS, YYEKEE (reference sequence). This CDR3 contains 14 residues. V was shortened by 1 base and J by 7 bases, with 12 bases between the two germline ends. DNA of the CDR3: TGTGCCAGCAGCTTGCCGGGGAAGACGAACATTCAGTACTTC. Protein sequence: CASSLPGKTNIQYF.

This clonotype was detected only a few times. V gene TRBV11-1 combines with J gene TRBJ2-1; 7 bases match TRBD2. There are 17 residues in the CDR3. Germline V gene sequence: CDR1 SGHAT, CDR2 FQDESV (reference sequence). The trim removed 3 bases at V and 7 bases at J, leaving 15 bases unmatched. CDR3 amino acids: CASSFDFAGAIRNEQFF. As DNA, the CDR3 is TGTGCCAGCAGCTTCGATTTCGCGGGAGCCATCAGGAATGAGCAGTTCTTC.

This clonotype was counted ten times or more. The gene calls are TRBV9 and TRBJ2-1; D remains unclear. The CDR3 extends over 15 amino acids. CDR1 and CDR2 from the germline V gene are SGDLS and YYNGEE. The V gene lost 0 bases and the J gene lost 9 bases, with 16 bases spanning the gap. The chain's CDR3 is CASSVGQGPIPEQFF. For the CDR3, the DNA is TGTGCCAGCAGCGTAGGACAAGGACCGATCCCTGAGCAGTTCTTC.

This clonotype has ten or more counts. CDR3 nucleotide sequence: TGTGCCAGCAGCCCGGGACAGGGTGTCTCTGGGGCCAACGTCCTGACTTTC. It codes for CASSPGQGVSGANVLTF. The V call is TRBV13, the J call TRBJ2-6; 9 positions match TRBD1. V lost 5 bases and J lost 0; bases outside the gene matches: 5. The CDR3 sequence is 17 residues long. Per the germline V gene, CDR1 is PRHDT and CDR2 is FYEKMQ (reference sequence).

Remarks on this clonotype: It may be a read error: a sequence one base away is much more abundant. The V gene is TRBV6-1, the J gene TRBJ1-6; the D is unclear. CDR1 and CDR2 from the germline V gene are MNHNS and SASEGT. This CDR3 has 14 amino acids. The CDR3 reads CATSVATNNSHLHF. CDR3 bases: TGTGCCACCTCAGTGGCTACCAATAATTCACACCTCCACTTT.